This T cell receptor beta chain was recovered during a study of blood T cell repertoires in COVID-19. For the study at large: Donors in the United States, Italy and Spain gave samples during acute or convalescent COVID-19.

The CDR3 totals 17 residues. Trimming cost V 1 base and J 7 bases; bases outside gene matches: 13. In germline, CDR1 is SGHRS, CDR2 YFSETQ. Sequencing used immunoSEQ multiplex PCR; TCRdb keeps in-frame clones, though not all of them. The repertoire holds around 250,000 clones, around 83% seen once, with 5% in the top ten. This clonotype was sampled from a man aged 35-49 years who had been exposed to COVID-19. The sample comprised PBMCs or T cells enriched from blood (not recorded which). The chain carries TRBV5-1 and TRBJ2-7, with 11 bases identical to TRBD2. The CDR3 loop reads CASSLRLAGGTSREQYF. CDR3 sequence (DNA): TGCGCCAGCAGCTTGCGTCTAGCGGGAGGTACAAGTCGTGAGCAGTACTTC.